This T cell receptor beta chain was sequenced during a study of blood T cell repertoires in COVID-19. Germline V gene sequence: CDR1 LNHNV, CDR2 YYDKDF (reference sequence). The CDR3 contains 14 residues. V gave up 0 bases and J gave up 8 bases, with 11 bases separating them. Per the authors' pipeline: Amplification of reference gene primers was used by the study to estimate nucleated cell counts. TCRdb's copy holds only in-frame clones and misses some; the assay was immunoSEQ multiplex PCR. Clone size and V and J calls were adopted from that table, with D and trimming inferred from the DNA. The sample has fewer than 300,000 clones, more than 75% seen once.

The chain links TRBV15 to TRBJ1-3, with TRBD1 as a possible D gene (5 bases). Sequenced material: peripheral blood. The TCR sequence derives from a woman aged 45-65 years with acute or convalescent COVID-19. The CDR3 coding sequence is TGTGCCACCAGCAGAGATCTGGGGGGTGACACCATATATTTT. It encodes CATSRDLGGDTIYF.